The sequence of this T cell receptor (beta chain) was determined in a study of vaccination and CD4 T cells after COVID-19. Study at large: The interval from dose two to post-vaccine sampling had a median of approximately 70 days, and it ranged from 14 to 241. Control wells got either CEFX epitopes, HIV-1 Nef peptides, or no peptide at all. Overlapping spike peptides served as the stimulus for the cells. These peptides came from SARS-CoV-2 and from the common cold coronaviruses HCoV-NL63, HCoV-OC43 and HCoV-229E.

Findings of the study overall: The cohort comprised relatively few convalescent patients, and no early post-infection timepoints were analyzed.

To note about this clonotype: Its specificity is unknown.

The V gene lost 3 bases and the J gene lost 2 bases, with 10 bases spanning the gap. Germline CDR1 and CDR2: SGHDT and YYEEEE. The CDR3 has 14 amino acids. The assay that was used to sequence DNA from cultured CD4+ T cells was the Oncomine TCR Beta short-read assay. TCRdb independently ran MiXCR on the PCR reads; one entry per CDR3 protein. The data hold more than 9,000 distinct CDR3 sequences, with 31% observed a single time. Treatment meaning: roughly 11-day PBMC culture with coronavirus spike peptide pools or control peptides (ViraFEST assay). Sequencing was performed on CD4+ T cells from blood, cultured in vitro. This receptor was identified in a human donor who had recovered from COVID-19. The V gene is TRBV5-6, the J gene TRBJ2-3, with D perhaps TRBD1 (6 bases). This CDR3 reads CASSWGRITDTQYF. As DNA, the CDR3 is TGTGCCAGCAGCTGGGGGCGAATCACAGATACGCAGTATTTT.